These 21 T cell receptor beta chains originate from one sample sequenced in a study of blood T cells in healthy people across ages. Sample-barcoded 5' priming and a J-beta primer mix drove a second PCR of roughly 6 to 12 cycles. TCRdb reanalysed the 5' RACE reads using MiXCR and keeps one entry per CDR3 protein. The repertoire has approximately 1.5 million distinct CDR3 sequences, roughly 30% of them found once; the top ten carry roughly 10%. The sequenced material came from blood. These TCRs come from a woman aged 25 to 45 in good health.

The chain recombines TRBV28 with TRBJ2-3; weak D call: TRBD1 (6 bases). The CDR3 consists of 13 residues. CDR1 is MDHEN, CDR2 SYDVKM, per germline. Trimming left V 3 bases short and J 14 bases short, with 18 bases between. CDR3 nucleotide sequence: TGTGCCAGCAGTTTGAAAATCAGGGGAAGTTCGTATTTT. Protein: CASSLKIRGSSYF.

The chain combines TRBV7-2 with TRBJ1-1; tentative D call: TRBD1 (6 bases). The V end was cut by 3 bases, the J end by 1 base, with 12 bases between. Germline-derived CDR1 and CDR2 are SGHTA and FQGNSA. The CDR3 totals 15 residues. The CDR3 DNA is TGTGCCAGCAGCTTGAGTCGACAGGAGAACACTGAAGCTTTCTTT. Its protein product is CASSLSRQENTEAFF.

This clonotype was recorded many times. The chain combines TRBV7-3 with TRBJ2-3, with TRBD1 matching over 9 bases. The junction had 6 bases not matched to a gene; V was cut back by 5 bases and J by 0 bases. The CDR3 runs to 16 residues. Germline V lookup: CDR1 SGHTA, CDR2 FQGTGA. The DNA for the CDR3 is TGTGCCAGCAGCCCCACAGGGGGCGGGAGCACAGATACGCAGTATTTT. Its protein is CASSPTGGGSTDTQYF.

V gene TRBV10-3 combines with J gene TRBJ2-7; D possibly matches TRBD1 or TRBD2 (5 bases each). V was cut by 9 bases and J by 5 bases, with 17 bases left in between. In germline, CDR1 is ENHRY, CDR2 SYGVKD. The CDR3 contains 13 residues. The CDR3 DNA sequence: TGTGCCATGCGCCGGGACCTCGGGGACGAGCAGTACTTC. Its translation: CAMRRDLGDEQYF.

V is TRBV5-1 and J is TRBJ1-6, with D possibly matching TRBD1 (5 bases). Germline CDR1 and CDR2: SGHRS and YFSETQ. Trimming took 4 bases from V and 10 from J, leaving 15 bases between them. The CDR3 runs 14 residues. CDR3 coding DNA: TGCGCCAGCAGCCTCGACAGTGTAAACTCACCCCTCCACTTT. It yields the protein CASSLDSVNSPLHF.

CDR3 in amino acids: CASSLEDSGNTIYF. In nucleotides, the CDR3 is TGCGCCAGCAGCTTGGAAGACTCTGGAAACACCATATATTTT. This chain joins TRBV5-1 and TRBJ1-3, with D unresolved. The CDR3 covers 14 residues. In germline, CDR1 is SGHRS, CDR2 YFSETQ. V was shortened by 0 bases and J by 0 bases, with 4 bases between the two germline ends.

The CDR3 nucleotides read TGTGCCAGCAGCTACGGGACAGGAGGATGGGAGACCCAGTACTTC. It yields the protein CASSYGTGGWETQYF. The gene calls are TRBV5-6 and TRBJ2-5; 8 bases map to TRBD1. The CDR3 totals 15 residues. Trimming removed 3 bases from V and 5 bases from J; junction bases left unmatched: 9. Germline CDR1 is SGHDT and CDR2 is YYEEEE.

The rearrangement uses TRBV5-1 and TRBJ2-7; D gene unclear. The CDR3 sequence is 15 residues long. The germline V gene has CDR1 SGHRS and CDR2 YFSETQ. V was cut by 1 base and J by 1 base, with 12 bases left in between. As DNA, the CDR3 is TGCGCCAGCAGCTTGTTTGGGTTGGGGTCCTACGAGCAGTACTTC. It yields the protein CASSLFGLGSYEQYF.

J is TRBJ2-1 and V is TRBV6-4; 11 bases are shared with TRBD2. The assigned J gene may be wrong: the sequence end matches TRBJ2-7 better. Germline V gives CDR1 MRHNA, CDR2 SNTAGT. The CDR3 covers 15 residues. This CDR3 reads CASNVAGGSYNEQYF. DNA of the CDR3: TGTGCCAGCAACGTAGCGGGGGGGTCCTACAATGAGCAGTACTTC.

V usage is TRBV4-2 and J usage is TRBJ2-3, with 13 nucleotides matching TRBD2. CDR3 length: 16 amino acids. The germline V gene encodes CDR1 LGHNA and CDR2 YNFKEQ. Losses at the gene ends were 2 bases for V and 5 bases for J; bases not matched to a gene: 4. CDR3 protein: CASSQRRTSGRDTQYF. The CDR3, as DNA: TGTGCCAGCAGCCAACGAAGGACTAGCGGGAGAGATACGCAGTATTTT.

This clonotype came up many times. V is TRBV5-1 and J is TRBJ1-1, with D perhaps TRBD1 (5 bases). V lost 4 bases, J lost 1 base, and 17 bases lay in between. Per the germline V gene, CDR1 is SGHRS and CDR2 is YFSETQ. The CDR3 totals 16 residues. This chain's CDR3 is CASSLLVARANTEAFF. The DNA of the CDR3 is TGCGCCAGCAGCCTACTGGTGGCCAGGGCGAACACTGAAGCTTTCTTT. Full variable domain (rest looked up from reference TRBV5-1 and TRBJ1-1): KAGVTQTPRYLIKTRGQQVTLSCSPISGHRSVSWYQQTPGQGLQFLFEYFSETQRNKGNFPGRFSGRQFSNSRSEMNVSTLELGDSALYLCASSLLVARANTEAFFGQGTRLTVV.

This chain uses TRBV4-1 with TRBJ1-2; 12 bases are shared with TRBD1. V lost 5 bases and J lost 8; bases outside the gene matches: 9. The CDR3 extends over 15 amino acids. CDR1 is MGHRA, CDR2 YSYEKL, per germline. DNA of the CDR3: TGCGCCAGCAGCTTACCGGGACAGGGGGCGACGGGCTACACCTTC. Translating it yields CASSLPGQGATGYTF.

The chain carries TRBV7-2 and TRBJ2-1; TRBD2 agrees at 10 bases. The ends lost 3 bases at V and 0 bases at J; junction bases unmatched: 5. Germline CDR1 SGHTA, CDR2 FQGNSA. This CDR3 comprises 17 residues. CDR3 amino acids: CASSFPGLASSYNEQFF. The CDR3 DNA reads TGTGCCAGCAGCTTCCCGGGACTAGCGAGCTCCTACAATGAGCAGTTCTTC.

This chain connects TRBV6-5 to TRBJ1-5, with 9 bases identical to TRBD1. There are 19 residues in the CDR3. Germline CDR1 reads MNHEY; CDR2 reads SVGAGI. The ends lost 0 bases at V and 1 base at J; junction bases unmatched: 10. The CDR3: CASSYSTGTGRFSNQPQHF. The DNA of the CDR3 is TGTGCCAGCAGTTACTCGACAGGGACAGGGAGATTCAGCAATCAGCCCCAGCATTTT.

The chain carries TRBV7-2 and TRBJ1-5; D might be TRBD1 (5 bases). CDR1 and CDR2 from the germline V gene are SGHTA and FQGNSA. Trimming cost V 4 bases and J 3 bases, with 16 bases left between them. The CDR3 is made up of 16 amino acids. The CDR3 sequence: CASSSTWGTSNQPQHF. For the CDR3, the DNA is TGTGCCAGCAGCTCCACTTGGGGCACCTCCAATCAGCCCCAGCATTTT.

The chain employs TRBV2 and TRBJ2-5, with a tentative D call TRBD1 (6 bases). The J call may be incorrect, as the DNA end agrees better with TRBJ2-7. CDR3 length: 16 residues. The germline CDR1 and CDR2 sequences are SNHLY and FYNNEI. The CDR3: CASSERLSGWGHEQYF. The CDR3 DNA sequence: TGTGCCAGCAGTGAAAGGCTGTCCGGGTGGGGGCACGAGCAGTACTTC.

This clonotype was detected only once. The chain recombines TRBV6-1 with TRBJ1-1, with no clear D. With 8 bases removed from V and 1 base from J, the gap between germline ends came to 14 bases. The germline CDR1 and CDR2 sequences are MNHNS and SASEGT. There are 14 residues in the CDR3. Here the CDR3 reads CASVSASGNTEAFF. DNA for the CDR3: TGTGCCAGCGTATCTGCCTCCGGGAACACTGAAGCTTTCTTT.

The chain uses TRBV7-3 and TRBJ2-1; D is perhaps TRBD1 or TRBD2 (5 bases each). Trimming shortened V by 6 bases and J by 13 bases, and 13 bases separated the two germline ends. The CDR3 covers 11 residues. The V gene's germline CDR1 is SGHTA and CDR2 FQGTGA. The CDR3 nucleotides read TGTGCCAGCAGTGATGGGGGACCTCAGTTCTTC. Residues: CASSDGGPQFF.

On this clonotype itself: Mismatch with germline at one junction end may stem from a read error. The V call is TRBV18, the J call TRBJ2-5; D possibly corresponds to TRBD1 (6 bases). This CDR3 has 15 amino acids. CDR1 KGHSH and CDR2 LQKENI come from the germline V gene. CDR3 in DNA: TGTGCCAGCTCCCCACGACAGGCGTACCAAGAGACCCAGTACTTC. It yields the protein CASSPRQAYQETQYF. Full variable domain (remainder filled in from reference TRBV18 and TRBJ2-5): NAGVMQNPRHLVRRRGQEARLRCSPMKGHSHVYWYRQLPEEGLKFMVYLQKENIIDESGMPKERFSAEFPKEGPSILRIQQVVRGDSAAYFCASSPRQAYQETQYFGPGTRLLVL.

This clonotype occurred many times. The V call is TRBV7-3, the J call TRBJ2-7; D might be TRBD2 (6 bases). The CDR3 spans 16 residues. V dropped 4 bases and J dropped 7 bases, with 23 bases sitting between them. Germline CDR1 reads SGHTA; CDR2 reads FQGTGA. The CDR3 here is CASSSYNGQGGEEQYF. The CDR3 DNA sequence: TGTGCCAGCAGCTCCTACAACGGGCAGGGAGGAGAAGAGCAGTACTTC. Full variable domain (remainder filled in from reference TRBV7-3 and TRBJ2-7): GAGVSQTPSNKVTEKGKYVELRCDPISGHTALYWYRQSLGQGPEFLIYFQGTGAADDSGLPNDRFFAVRPEGSVSTLKIQRTERGDSAVYLCASSSYNGQGGEEQYFGPGTRLTVT.

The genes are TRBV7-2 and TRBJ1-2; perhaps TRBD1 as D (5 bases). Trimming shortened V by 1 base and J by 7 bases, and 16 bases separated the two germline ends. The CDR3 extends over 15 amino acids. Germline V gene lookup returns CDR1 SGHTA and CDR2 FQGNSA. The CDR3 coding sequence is TGTGCCAGCAGCTTAGAGTTGACAGCCATGGGTGGCTACACCTTC. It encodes CASSLELTAMGGYTF.